The 3 T cell receptor beta chains in this list originate from one sample, sequenced in a study of identical twins (dated by TCRdb to 2015 to 2016). Receptor amplification or capture employed 5' RACE. These reads were obtained on an Illumina HiSeq 2000. Using fastp at Q25 and MiXCR, TCRdb reprocessed the public reads and kept productive beta chains. Every distinct CDR3 protein forms one entry, paired with its most common genes and DNA. The sample includes roughly 1.6 million distinct CDR3 sequences, with 32% observed a single time. The top ten constitute about 0.25% of the sample. Sequencing was performed on cord blood. All receptors derive from a newborn girl in good health.

V is TRBV6-1 and J is TRBJ2-4; 11 positions match TRBD1. This CDR3 is 13 amino acids long. CDR1 and CDR2 from the germline V gene are MNHNS and SASEGT. After removal of 4 bases from V and 13 bases from J, the junction contained 6 bases not matched to a gene. The CDR3 loop is CASSGTGGALQYF. The CDR3 nucleotides are TGTGCCAGCAGTGGGACAGGGGGCGCCTTGCAGTACTTC.

This clonotype was observed a few times. This chain links TRBV28 with TRBJ2-1, with D possibly matching TRBD2 (6 bases). This CDR3 region has 17 residues. Trimming cost V 3 bases and J 5 bases, with 20 bases left between them. Looked up from germline, CDR1 is MDHEN and CDR2 is SYDVKM. The DNA for the CDR3 is TGTGCCAGCAGTTTGCGGATCACCGGGACTTTTAACAATGAGCAGTTCTTC. This codes for CASSLRITGTFNNEQFF.

The V gene is TRBV20-1, the J gene TRBJ2-1, with D uncertain. CDR1 is DFQATT, CDR2 SNEGSKA, per germline (reference sequence). CDR3 length: 13 amino acids. V dropped 2 bases and J dropped 7 bases, with 12 bases sitting between them. CDR3 protein: CSARSTHANEQFF. The CDR3 coding sequence is TGCAGTGCTAGATCCACCCATGCGAATGAGCAGTTCTTC.